The text below deals with one TCR beta chain. The target antigen is unknown. These data are taken from a study of chemoradiotherapy in HPV16-positive cancers. Study in general: A couple of HPV16-positive patients' cells yielded candidate HPV-specific clones and common motifs. Study conclusions and caveats: Better recurrence-free survival went with HPV-responsive T-cell expansion in HPV16-positive patients.

Using immunoSEQ multiplex PCR, the repertoire was profiled, and TCRdb retains in-frame clones only, with some absent. The sample consists of 40,000 or so clones, around 76% of them appearing once. The sequencing used blood, collected from a patient who underwent chemoradiotherapy. This clonotype was obtained from a human donor with HPV-associated anogenital cancer.

The CDR3 protein is CASSLGQYNQPQHF. In nucleotides, the CDR3 is TGTGCCAGCAGCTTAGGACAGTACAATCAGCCCCAGCATTTT. The chain links TRBV7-8 to TRBJ1-5; D is possibly TRBD1 (5 bases). Germline values: CDR1 SGHVS, CDR2 FQNEAQ. V was pared by 1 base and J by 3 bases, with 7 bases between. The CDR3 runs 14 residues.